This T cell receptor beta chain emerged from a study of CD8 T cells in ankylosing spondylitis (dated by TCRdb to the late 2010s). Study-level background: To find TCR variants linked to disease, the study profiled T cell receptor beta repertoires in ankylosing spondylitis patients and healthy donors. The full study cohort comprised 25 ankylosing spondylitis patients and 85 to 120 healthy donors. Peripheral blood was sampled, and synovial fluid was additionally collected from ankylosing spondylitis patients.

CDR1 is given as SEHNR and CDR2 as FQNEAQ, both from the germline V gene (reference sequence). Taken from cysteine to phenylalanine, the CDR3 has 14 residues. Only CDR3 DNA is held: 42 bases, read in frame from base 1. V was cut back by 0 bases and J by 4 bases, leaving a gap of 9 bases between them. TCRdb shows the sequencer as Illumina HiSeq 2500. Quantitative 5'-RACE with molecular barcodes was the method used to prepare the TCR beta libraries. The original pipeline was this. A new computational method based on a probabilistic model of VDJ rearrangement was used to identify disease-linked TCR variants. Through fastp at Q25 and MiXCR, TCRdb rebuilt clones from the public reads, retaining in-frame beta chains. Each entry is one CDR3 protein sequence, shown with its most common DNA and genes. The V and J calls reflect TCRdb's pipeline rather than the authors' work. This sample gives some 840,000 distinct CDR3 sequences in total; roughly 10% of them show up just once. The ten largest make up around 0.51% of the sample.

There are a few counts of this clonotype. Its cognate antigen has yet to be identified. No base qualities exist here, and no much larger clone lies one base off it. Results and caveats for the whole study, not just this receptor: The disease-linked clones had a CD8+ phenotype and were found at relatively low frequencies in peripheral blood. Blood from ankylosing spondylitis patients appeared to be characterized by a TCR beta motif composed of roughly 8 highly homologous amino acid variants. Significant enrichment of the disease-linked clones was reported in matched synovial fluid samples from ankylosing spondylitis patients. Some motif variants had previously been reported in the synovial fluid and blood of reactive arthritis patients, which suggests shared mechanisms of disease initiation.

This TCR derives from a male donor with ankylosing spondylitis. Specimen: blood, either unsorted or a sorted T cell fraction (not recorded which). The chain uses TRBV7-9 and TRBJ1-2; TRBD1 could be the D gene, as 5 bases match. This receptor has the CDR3 CASSLAWGRYGYTF. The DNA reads TGTGCCAGCAGCTTAGCTTGGGGACGCTATGGCTACACCTTC.